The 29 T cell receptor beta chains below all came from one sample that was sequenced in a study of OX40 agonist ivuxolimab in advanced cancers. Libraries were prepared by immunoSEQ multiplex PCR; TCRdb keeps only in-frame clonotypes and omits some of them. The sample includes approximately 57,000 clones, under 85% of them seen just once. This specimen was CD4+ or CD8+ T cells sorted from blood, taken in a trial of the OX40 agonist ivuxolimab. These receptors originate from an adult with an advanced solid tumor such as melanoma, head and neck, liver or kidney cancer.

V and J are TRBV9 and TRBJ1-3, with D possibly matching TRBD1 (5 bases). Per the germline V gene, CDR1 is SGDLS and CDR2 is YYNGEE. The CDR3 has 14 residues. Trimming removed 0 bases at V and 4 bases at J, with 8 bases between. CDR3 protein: CASSVGREGNTIYF. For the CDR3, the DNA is TGTGCCAGCAGCGTAGGCAGGGAAGGAAACACCATATATTTT. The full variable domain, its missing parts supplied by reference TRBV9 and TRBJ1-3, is DSGVTQTPKHLITATGQRVTLRCSPRSGDLSVYWYQQSLDQGLQFLIQYYNGEERAKGNILERFSAQQFPDLHSELNLSSLELGDSALYFCASSVGREGNTIYFGEGSWLTVV.

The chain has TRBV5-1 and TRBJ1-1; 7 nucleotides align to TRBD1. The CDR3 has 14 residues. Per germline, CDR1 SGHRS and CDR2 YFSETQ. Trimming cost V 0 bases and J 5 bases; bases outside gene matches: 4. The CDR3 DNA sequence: TGCGCCAGCAGCTTGGGCAGGGGGGCAACTGAAGCTTTCTTT. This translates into CASSLGRGATEAFF.

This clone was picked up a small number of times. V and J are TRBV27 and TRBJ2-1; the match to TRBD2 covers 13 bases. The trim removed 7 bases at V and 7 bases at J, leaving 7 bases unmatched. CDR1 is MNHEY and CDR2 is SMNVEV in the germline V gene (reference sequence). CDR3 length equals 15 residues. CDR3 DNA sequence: TGTGCCAGCACCCCCGGGACTAGCGGGGTTAATGAGCAGTTCTTC. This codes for CASTPGTSGVNEQFF.

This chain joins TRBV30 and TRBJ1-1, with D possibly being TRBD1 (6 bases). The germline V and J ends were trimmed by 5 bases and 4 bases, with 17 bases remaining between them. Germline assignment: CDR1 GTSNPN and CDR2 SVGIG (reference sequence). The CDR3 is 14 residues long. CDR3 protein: CAWSSPGAVTEAFF. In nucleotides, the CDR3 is TGTGCCTGGTCCTCCCCAGGGGCCGTCACTGAAGCTTTCTTT.

The CDR3 DNA reads as TGTGCCAGCAGTGTGACAGGGAAGGAAGAGACCCAGTACTTC. Translating gives CASSVTGKEETQYF. This rearrangement joins TRBV6-4 to TRBJ2-5, with 7 positions matching TRBD1. The CDR3 is 14 amino acids. The germline CDR1 and CDR2 sequences are MRHNA and SNTAGT. The V and J ends lost 4 bases and 3 bases, in that order; junction bases with no gene match: 5.

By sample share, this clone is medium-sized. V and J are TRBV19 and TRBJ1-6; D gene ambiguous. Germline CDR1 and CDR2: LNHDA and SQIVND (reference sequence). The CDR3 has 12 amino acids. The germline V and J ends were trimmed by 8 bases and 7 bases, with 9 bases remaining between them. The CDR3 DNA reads TGTGCCAGTCGAGGAAGGAATTCACCCCTCCACTTT. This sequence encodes CASRGRNSPLHF.

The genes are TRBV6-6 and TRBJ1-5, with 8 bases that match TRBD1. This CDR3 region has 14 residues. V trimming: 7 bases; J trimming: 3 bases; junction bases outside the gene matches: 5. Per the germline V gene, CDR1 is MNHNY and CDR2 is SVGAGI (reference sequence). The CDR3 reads CASIRDRTNQPQHF. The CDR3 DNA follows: TGTGCCAGCATTCGGGACAGGACCAATCAGCCCCAGCATTTT.

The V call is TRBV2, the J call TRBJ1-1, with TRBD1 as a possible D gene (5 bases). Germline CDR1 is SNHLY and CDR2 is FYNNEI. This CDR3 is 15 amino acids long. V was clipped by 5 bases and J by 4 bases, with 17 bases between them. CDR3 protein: CASSPNRVGGTEAFF. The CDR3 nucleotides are TGTGCCAGCAGTCCAAATAGGGTTGGGGGCACTGAAGCTTTCTTT. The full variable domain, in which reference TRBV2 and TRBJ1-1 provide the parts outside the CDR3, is EPEVTQTPSHQVTQMGQEVILRCVPISNHLYFYWYRQILGQKVEFLVSFYNNEISEKSEIFDDQFSVERPDGSNFTLKIRSTKLEDSAMYFCASSPNRVGGTEAFFGQGTRLTVV.

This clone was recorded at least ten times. CDR3 in amino acids: CASIKGHPNEKLFF. CDR3 in DNA: TGTGCCAGCATCAAAGGGCATCCAAATGAAAAACTGTTTTTT. The V and J genes are TRBV6-5 and TRBJ1-4; D is undetermined. The V end was cut by 7 bases, the J end by 5 bases, with 14 bases between. This CDR3 comprises 14 residues. In germline, CDR1 is MNHEY, CDR2 SVGAGI.

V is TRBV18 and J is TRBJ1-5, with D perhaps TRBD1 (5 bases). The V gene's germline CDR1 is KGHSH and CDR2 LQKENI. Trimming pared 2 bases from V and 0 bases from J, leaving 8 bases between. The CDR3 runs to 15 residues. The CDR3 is CASSPIGGSNQPQHF. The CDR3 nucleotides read TGTGCCAGCTCACCAATCGGGGGTAGCAATCAGCCCCAGCATTTT.

This chain's CDR3 is CAWSPGLATNEQYF. As DNA, the CDR3 is TGTGCCTGGAGTCCGGGACTAGCGACCAACGAGCAGTACTTC. This sequence joins TRBV30 and TRBJ2-7, with 10 bases aligning to TRBD2. The germline CDR1 and CDR2 sequences are GTSNPN and SVGIG (reference sequence). V lost 2 bases, J lost 5 bases, and 6 bases stayed unmatched. This CDR3 is built from 14 residues. The full variable domain, with the rest looked up from reference TRBV30 and TRBJ2-7, is SQTIHQWPATLVQPVGSPLSLECTVEGTSNPNLYWYRQAAGRGLQLLFYSVGIGQISSEVPQNLSASRPQDRQFILSSKKLLLSDSGFYLCAWSPGLATNEQYFGPGTRLTVT.

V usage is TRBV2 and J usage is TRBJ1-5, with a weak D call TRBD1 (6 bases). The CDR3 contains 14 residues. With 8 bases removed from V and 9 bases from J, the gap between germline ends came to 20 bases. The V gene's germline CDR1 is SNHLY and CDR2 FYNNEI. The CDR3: CASGSQGSWRPQHF. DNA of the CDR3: TGTGCCAGCGGCTCTCAGGGGTCGTGGCGGCCCCAGCATTTT.

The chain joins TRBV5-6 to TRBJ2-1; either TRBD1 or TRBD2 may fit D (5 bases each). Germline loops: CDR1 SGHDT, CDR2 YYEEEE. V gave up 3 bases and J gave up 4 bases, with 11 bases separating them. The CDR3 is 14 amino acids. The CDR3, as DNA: TGTGCCAGCAGCTCGGGGCTCACATACAATGAGCAGTTCTTC. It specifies CASSSGLTYNEQFF. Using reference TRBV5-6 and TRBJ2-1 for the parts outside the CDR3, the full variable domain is DAGVTQSPTHLIKTRGQQVTLRCSPKSGHDTVSWYQQALGQGPQFIFQYYEEEERQRGNFPDRFSGHQFPNYSSELNVNALLLGDSALYLCASSSGLTYNEQFFGPGTRLTVL.

As DNA, the CDR3 is TGTGCCAGCAGCTTAAGAGTGGGGAATGAAAAACTGTTTTTT. Translation: CASSLRVGNEKLFF. V is TRBV7-9 and J is TRBJ1-4; D unclear. CDR3 length equals 14 residues. The germline gives CDR1 SEHNR, CDR2 FQNEAQ (reference sequence). The germline V and J ends were trimmed by 2 bases and 5 bases, with 9 bases remaining between them. Full variable domain (rest looked up from reference TRBV7-9 and TRBJ1-4): DTGVSQNPRHKITKRGQNVTFRCDPISEHNRLYWYRQTLGQGPEFLTYFQNEAQLEKSRLLSDRFSAERPKGSFSTLEIQRTEQGDSAMYLCASSLRVGNEKLFFGSGTQLSVL.

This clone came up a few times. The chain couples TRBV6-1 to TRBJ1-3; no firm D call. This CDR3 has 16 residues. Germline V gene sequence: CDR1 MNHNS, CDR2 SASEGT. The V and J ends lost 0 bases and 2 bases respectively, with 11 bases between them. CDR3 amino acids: CASSEATSYAGNTIYF. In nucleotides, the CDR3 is TGTGCCAGCAGTGAAGCGACTTCTTACGCTGGAAACACCATATATTTT.

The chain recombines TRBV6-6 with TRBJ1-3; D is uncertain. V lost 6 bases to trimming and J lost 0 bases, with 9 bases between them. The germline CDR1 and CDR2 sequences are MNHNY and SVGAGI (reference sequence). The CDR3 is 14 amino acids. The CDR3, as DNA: TGTGCCAGCAGAAGTCAGCTCTCTGGAAACACCATATATTTT. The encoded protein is CASRSQLSGNTIYF.

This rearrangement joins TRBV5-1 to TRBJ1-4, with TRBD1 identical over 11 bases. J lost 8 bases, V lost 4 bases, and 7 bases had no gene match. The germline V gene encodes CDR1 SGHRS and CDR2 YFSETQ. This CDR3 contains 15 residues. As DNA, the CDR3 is TGCGCCAGCAGCCCGAGGGACAGGGGGGACGAAAAACTGTTTTTT. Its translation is CASSPRDRGDEKLFF.

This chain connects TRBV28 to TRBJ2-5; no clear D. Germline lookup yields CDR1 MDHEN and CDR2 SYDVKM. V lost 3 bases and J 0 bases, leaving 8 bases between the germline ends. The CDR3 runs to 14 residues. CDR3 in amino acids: CASSFVGDQETQYF. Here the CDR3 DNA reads TGTGCCAGCAGTTTTGTCGGAGACCAAGAGACCCAGTACTTC.

This chain's CDR3 is CAIGGDFNSPLHF. The DNA for the CDR3 is TGTGCCATAGGGGGGGATTTTAATTCACCCCTCCACTTT. The chain has TRBV6-1 and TRBJ1-6, with D possibly being TRBD1 (6 bases). Trimming took off 10 bases at V and 6 bases at J, with 13 bases between the two ends. Germline V gene sequence: CDR1 MNHNS, CDR2 SASEGT. The CDR3 has 13 residues.

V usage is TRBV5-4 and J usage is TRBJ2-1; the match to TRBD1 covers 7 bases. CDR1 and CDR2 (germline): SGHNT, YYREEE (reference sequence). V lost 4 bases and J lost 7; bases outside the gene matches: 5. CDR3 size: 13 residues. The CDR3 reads CASSPQGVNEQFF. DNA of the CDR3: TGTGCCAGCAGCCCCCAGGGGGTAAATGAGCAGTTCTTC.

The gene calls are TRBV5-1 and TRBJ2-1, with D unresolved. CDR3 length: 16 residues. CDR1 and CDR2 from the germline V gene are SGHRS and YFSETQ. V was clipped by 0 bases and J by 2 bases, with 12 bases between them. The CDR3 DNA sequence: TGCGCCAGCAGCTTGGAAACCCGAGGCCCCTACAATGAGCAGTTCTTC. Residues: CASSLETRGPYNEQFF. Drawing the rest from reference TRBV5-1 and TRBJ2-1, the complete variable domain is KAGVTQTPRYLIKTRGQQVTLSCSPISGHRSVSWYQQTPGQGLQFLFEYFSETQRNKGNFPGRFSGRQFSNSRSEMNVSTLELGDSALYLCASSLETRGPYNEQFFGPGTRLTVL.

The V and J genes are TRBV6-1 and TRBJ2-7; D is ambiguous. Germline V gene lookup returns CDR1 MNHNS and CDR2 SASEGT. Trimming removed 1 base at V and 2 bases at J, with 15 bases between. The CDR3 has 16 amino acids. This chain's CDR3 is CASSEGVHLIPYEQYF. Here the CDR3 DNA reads TGTGCCAGCAGTGAAGGCGTACACTTAATCCCCTACGAGCAGTACTTC.

The CDR3 DNA is TGTGCCAGCAGTTTATCTCTGACAGGGGGCCACACTGAAGCTTTCTTT. This encodes CASSLSLTGGHTEAFF. The chain couples TRBV27 to TRBJ1-1, with 10 positions matching TRBD1. Trimming took 0 bases from V and 3 from J; bases not matched to a gene: 4. This CDR3 spans 16 amino acids. From germline, CDR1 is MNHEY and CDR2 SMNVEV (reference sequence).

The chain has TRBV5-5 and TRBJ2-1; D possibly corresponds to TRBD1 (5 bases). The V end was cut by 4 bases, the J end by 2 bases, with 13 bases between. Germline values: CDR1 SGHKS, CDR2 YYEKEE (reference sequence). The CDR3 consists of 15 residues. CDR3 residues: CASSQQGVPYNEQFF. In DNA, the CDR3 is TGTGCCAGCAGCCAGCAGGGCGTCCCCTACAATGAGCAGTTCTTC.

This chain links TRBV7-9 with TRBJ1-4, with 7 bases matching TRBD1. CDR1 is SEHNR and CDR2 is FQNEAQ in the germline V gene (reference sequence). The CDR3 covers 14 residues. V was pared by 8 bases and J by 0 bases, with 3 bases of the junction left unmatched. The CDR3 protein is CASSGGSTNEKLFF. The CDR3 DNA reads TGTGCCAGCTCAGGGGGATCAACTAATGAAAAACTGTTTTTT.

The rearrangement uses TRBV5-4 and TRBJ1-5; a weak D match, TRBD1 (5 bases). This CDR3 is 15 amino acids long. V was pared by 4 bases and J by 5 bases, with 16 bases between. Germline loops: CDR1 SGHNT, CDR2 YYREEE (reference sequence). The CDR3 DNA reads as TGTGCCAGCAGCCAAGGAGGGGCCTCCGATCAGCCCCAGCATTTT. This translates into CASSQGGASDQPQHF.

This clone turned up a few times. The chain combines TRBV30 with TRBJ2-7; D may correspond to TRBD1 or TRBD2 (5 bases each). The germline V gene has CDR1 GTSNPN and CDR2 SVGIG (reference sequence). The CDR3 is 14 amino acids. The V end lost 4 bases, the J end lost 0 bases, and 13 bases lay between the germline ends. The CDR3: CAWKKKGSSYEQYF. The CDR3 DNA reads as TGTGCCTGGAAGAAAAAGGGGAGCTCCTACGAGCAGTACTTC.

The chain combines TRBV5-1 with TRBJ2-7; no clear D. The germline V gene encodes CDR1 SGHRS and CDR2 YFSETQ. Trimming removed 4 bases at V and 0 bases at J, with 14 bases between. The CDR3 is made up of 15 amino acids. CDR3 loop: CASSLAWAASYEQYF. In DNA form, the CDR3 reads TGCGCCAGCAGCCTTGCTTGGGCAGCCTCCTACGAGCAGTACTTC. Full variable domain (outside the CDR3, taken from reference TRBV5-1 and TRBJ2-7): KAGVTQTPRYLIKTRGQQVTLSCSPISGHRSVSWYQQTPGQGLQFLFEYFSETQRNKGNFPGRFSGRQFSNSRSEMNVSTLELGDSALYLCASSLAWAASYEQYFGPGTRLTVT.

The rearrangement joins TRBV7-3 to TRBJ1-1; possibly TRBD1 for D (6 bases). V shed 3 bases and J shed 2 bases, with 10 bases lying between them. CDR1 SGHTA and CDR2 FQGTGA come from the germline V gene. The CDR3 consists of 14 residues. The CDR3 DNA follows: TGTGCCAGCAGCTTGGAACAGGGCAACACTGAAGCTTTCTTT. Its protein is CASSLEQGNTEAFF.